What follows are 29 T cell receptor beta chains derived from one specimen sequenced in a study of post-analysis software for immune sequencing data. Study observations and caveats: Higher frequency in patients than in controls was seen for about five TRBV segments, with TRBV5-6, TRBV5-1 and TRBV20-1 among them.

Prepared libraries of TCR beta cDNA carried unique molecular identifiers. Each CDR3 protein gets one entry after TCRdb re-called the PCR reads with MiXCR. Counted here are about 770,000 distinct CDR3 sequences, 46% occurring once; the ten biggest clones make up 4.9%. Their recognized antigens are unknown. Sequences were obtained from blood. The origin of the receptors is a girl aged 5-17 years with multiple sclerosis.

This clonotype has only a few counts. The chain is built from TRBV10-3 and TRBJ1-2; 7 bases agree with TRBD1. In germline, CDR1 is ENHRY, CDR2 SYGVKD. The CDR3 loop spans 14 amino acids. V trimming: 8 bases; J trimming: 4 bases; junction bases outside the gene matches: 10. The DNA for the CDR3 is TGTGCCATCGCTAAGGAGGACAGGCTCTATGGCTACACCTTC. This codes for CAIAKEDRLYGYTF.

The V and J genes are TRBV5-1 and TRBJ2-1; D possibly corresponds to TRBD2 (5 bases). Deletions cut 1 base from V and 0 bases from J, with 11 bases between. The germline V gene encodes CDR1 SGHRS and CDR2 YFSETQ. This CDR3 has 16 amino acids. This chain's CDR3 is CASSLSGDNSYNEQFF. The CDR3 DNA is TGCGCCAGCAGCTTGTCCGGGGATAACTCCTACAATGAGCAGTTCTTC.

The table lists this clonotype with a few counts. The chain is built from TRBV7-2 and TRBJ2-5, with TRBD1 matching 8 bases. Gene TRBJ2-7 matches the end of the DNA better, so the J call may be wrong. Germline CDR1 reads SGHTA; CDR2 reads FQGNSA. CDR3 size: 14 residues. CDR3 in amino acids: CASSPWTGLNEQYF. The CDR3 DNA follows: TGTGCCAGCAGCCCATGGACAGGGCTGAACGAGCAGTACTTC.

The rearrangement links TRBV5-1 to TRBJ1-4, with 8 bases fitting TRBD1. Germline CDR1 is SGHRS and CDR2 is YFSETQ. V lost 4 bases to trimming and J lost 5 bases; unmatched junction nucleotides: 1. This CDR3 is built from 13 residues. The CDR3 region has the DNA TGCGCCAGCAGCGGGACAGGAAATGAAAAACTGTTTTTT. Translating gives CASSGTGNEKLFF.

A few counts support this clonotype. This sequence joins TRBV11-2 and TRBJ2-4, with D unresolved. Near its end, the DNA agrees better with TRBJ2-7, so the J call may be wrong. Germline CDR1 and CDR2: SGHAT and FQNNGV. This CDR3 contains 12 residues. The CDR3 sequence: CASSFEFGEQYF. CDR3 in DNA: TGTGCCAGCAGCTTTGAGTTCGGCGAGCAGTACTTC.

The V and J genes are TRBV6-5 and TRBJ2-3; 7 bases are shared with TRBD2. Germline V gene data show CDR1 as MNHEY and CDR2 as SVGAGI. V lost 5 bases and J lost 4; bases outside the gene matches: 9. The length of the CDR3 is 15 residues. CDR3 region: CASSRGGSPPDTQYF. Written as DNA, the CDR3 is TGTGCCAGCAGTCGCGGCGGGAGTCCCCCAGATACGCAGTATTTT.

The chain recombines TRBV24-1 with TRBJ2-1; the D is unclear. The CDR3 sequence is 13 residues long. V gave up 5 bases and J gave up 4 bases, with 8 bases separating them. CDR1 is KGHDR, CDR2 SFDVKD, per germline. CDR3 DNA sequence: TGTGCCACCAGTGGGCCCGTATACAATGAGCAGTTCTTC. This sequence encodes CATSGPVYNEQFF.

The J gene is TRBJ2-5, the V gene TRBV5-6, with 7 bases identical to TRBD1. V was clipped by 0 bases and J by 7 bases; unmatched bases: 0. This CDR3 has 12 residues. Per the germline V gene, CDR1 is SGHDT and CDR2 is YYEEEE. CDR3 sequence reads: CASSLGDRTQYF. CDR3 nucleotides: TGTGCCAGCAGCTTGGGGGACAGGACCCAGTACTTC.

The genes are TRBV5-1 and TRBJ2-7; 9 bases align to TRBD2. The CDR3 has 15 residues. The germline V gene has CDR1 SGHRS and CDR2 YFSETQ. With 3 bases clipped from V and 3 bases from J, the junction kept 7 bases outside the gene matches. CDR3 residues: CASSSDSGSIYEQYF. The CDR3, as DNA: TGCGCCAGCAGCTCCGATAGCGGGAGTATCTACGAGCAGTACTTC.

The V gene is TRBV7-3, the J gene TRBJ2-3; D is perhaps TRBD1 or TRBD2 (5 bases each). V lost 2 bases, J lost 14 bases, and 23 bases lay in between. This CDR3 comprises 15 residues. CDR1 is SGHTA, CDR2 FQGTGA, per germline. The CDR3 DNA is TGTGCCAGCAGCTTATTCGGGACCCCAAGGAGCTCAGGGTATTTT. This gives the protein CASSLFGTPRSSGYF.

This clonotype was counted only a few times. This chain joins TRBV3-1 and TRBJ2-5, with D possibly being TRBD2 (6 bases). The J call may be wrong; the DNA end is better matched by TRBJ2-7. Germline V lookup: CDR1 LGHDT, CDR2 YNNKEL (reference sequence). The CDR3 runs 14 residues. CDR3 amino acids: CASSQEGWSDEQYF. In DNA form, the CDR3 reads TGTGCCAGCAGCCAGGAGGGTTGGTCTGACGAGCAGTACTTC.

V and J are TRBV29-1 and TRBJ2-7; 12 bases match TRBD2. CDR3 length: 13 amino acids. Germline V gene data show CDR1 as SQVTM and CDR2 as ANQGSEA. Unmatched junction bases numbered 8, after V lost 7 bases and J lost 7 bases. Written as DNA, the CDR3 is TGCAGCGCGGGACTAGCGGGCGACAATGAGCAGTACTTC. Translating gives CSAGLAGDNEQYF.

The chain has TRBV29-1 and TRBJ2-6; no clear D gene. Germline CDR1 SQVTM, CDR2 ANQGSEA. V was pared by 2 bases and J by 0 bases, with 11 bases between. The CDR3 is 16 amino acids. DNA of the CDR3: TGCAGCGTTGAACTAAAAGAGATCTCTGGGGCCAACGTCCTGACTTTC. Translating gives CSVELKEISGANVLTF. Looking up the rest from reference TRBV29-1 and TRBJ2-6 gives the full variable domain: SAVISQKPSRDICQRGTSLTIQCQVDSQVTMMFWYRQQPGQSLTLIATANQGSEATYESGFVIDKFPISRPNLTFSTLTVSNMSPEDSSIYLCSVELKEISGANVLTFGAGSRLTVL.

The rearrangement links TRBV20-1 to TRBJ2-3; 10 bases are a match to TRBD2. V lost 6 bases, J lost 3 bases, and 9 bases stayed unmatched. Germline-derived CDR1 and CDR2 are DFQATT and SNEGSKA (reference sequence). This CDR3 has 15 residues. The CDR3 nucleotides read TGCAGTGCGCCGACAGCTAGCGGGAGTACAGATACGCAGTATTTT. Protein: CSAPTASGSTDTQYF.

The gene calls are TRBV20-1 and TRBJ2-3; either TRBD1 or TRBD2 may supply D (5 bases each). The CDR3 loop spans 14 amino acids. Germline CDR1 and CDR2: DFQATT and SNEGSKA (reference sequence). Trimming cost V 6 bases and J 0 bases, with 13 bases left between them. This CDR3 is CSARDGASTDTQYF. The CDR3 DNA reads TGCAGTGCAAGGGACGGTGCTAGCACAGATACGCAGTATTTT.

The gene calls are TRBV7-9 and TRBJ2-7; D perhaps matches TRBD1 (6 bases). Between the trimmed V and J ends, which lost 5 bases and 2 bases, there was a span of 16 bases. In germline, CDR1 is SEHNR, CDR2 FQNEAQ (reference sequence). CDR3 length: 15 residues. The CDR3 region is CASSPAVQGPYEQYF. The CDR3 DNA sequence: TGTGCCAGCAGCCCCGCGGTACAGGGCCCCTACGAGCAGTACTTC.

The V and J genes are TRBV27 and TRBJ1-5, with D perhaps matching TRBD1 (6 bases). CDR1 and CDR2 (germline): MNHEY, SMNVEV (reference sequence). Trimming removed 7 bases from V and 2 bases from J, with 15 bases in between. The CDR3 length is 15 residues. DNA of the CDR3: TGTGCCAGCATCGTCAGGGGAGGTGGCAATCAGCCCCAGCATTTT. Translated, it gives CASIVRGGGNQPQHF.

This clonotype appeared once. J is TRBJ2-1 and V is TRBV6-1; 7 nucleotides match TRBD1. The J call may be wrong; the DNA end is better matched by TRBJ2-7. The CDR3 is 18 residues long. The germline gives CDR1 MNHNS, CDR2 SASEGT. The CDR3 bases are TGTGCCAGCAGGCCCGGGACAGTTAAGGCGAGCTCCTACAATGAGCAGTACTTC. Translated, it gives CASRPGTVKASSYNEQYF.

In its sample, this clonotype was seen a few times. The DNA for the CDR3 is TGTGCCAGCAGTTTATCGGGACAGCTCTACGAGCAGTACTTC. The encoded protein is CASSLSGQLYEQYF. The rearrangement links TRBV27 to TRBJ2-7, with TRBD1 matching 7 bases. Germline V gene sequence: CDR1 MNHEY, CDR2 SMNVEV (reference sequence). Losses at the gene ends were 0 bases for V and 3 bases for J; bases not matched to a gene: 2. There are 14 residues in the CDR3.

The CDR3 here is CASRPDRGSHEQYF. CDR3 bases: TGTGCCAGCAGGCCCGATCGGGGGAGCCACGAGCAGTACTTC. The gene calls are TRBV7-9 and TRBJ2-7; D might be TRBD2 (6 bases). V was shortened by 6 bases and J by 5 bases, with 17 bases between the two germline ends. The length of the CDR3 is 14 residues. Germline V gives CDR1 SEHNR, CDR2 FQNEAQ (reference sequence).

This chain uses TRBV6-5 with TRBJ2-3; 7 positions agree with TRBD1. CDR3 length equals 14 residues. The trim removed 4 bases at V and 4 bases at J, leaving 5 bases unmatched. Germline V gives CDR1 MNHEY, CDR2 SVGAGI. The CDR3 is CASSSQGDADTQYF. CDR3 DNA: TGTGCCAGCAGTTCCCAGGGGGATGCAGATACGCAGTATTTT.

This rearrangement joins TRBV6-6 to TRBJ2-7; D remains ambiguous. This CDR3 region has 13 residues. V lost 0 bases to trimming and J lost 3 bases, with 6 bases between them. Germline assignment: CDR1 MNHNY and CDR2 SVGAGI (reference sequence). CDR3 loop: CASSYSQSYEQYF. CDR3 coding DNA: TGTGCCAGCAGTTACTCACAGAGCTACGAGCAGTACTTC.

This rearrangement joins TRBV27 to TRBJ2-5; TRBD1 aligns across 7 bases. This CDR3 is built from 16 residues. With 5 bases clipped from V and 2 bases from J, the junction kept 11 bases outside the gene matches. Germline CDR1 and CDR2: MNHEY and SMNVEV (reference sequence). The DNA for the CDR3 is TGTGCCAGCAGTCACCTTCAGGGGGTGGGTCAAGAGACCCAGTACTTC. Protein product: CASSHLQGVGQETQYF.

The chain links TRBV11-2 to TRBJ2-1, with TRBD2 identical over 8 bases. Near its end, the DNA agrees better with TRBJ2-7, so the J call may be wrong. Germline V lookup: CDR1 SGHAT, CDR2 FQNNGV. CDR3 size: 13 residues. CDR3 in amino acids: CATGRGAYNEQYF. As DNA, the CDR3 is TGTGCCACCGGGAGGGGGGCCTACAATGAGCAGTACTTC.

CDR3 bases: TGCGCCAGCAGTGAGTCGATTCAGCCCCAGCATTTT. The encoded protein is CASSESIQPQHF. V and J are TRBV10-2 and TRBJ1-5; D uncertain. The germline gives CDR1 WSHSY, CDR2 SAAADI. The V gene lost 0 bases and the J gene lost 6 bases, with 3 bases spanning the gap. The CDR3 consists of 12 residues.

The chain has TRBV7-2 and TRBJ1-2, with D perhaps matching TRBD1 (5 bases). Germline CDR1 is SGHTA and CDR2 is FQGNSA. This CDR3 is 14 amino acids long. Trimming removed 5 bases from V and 8 bases from J, with 18 bases in between. The CDR3 sequence: CASSPLQASGGYTF. In DNA, the CDR3 is TGTGCCAGCAGCCCACTACAGGCCTCTGGAGGCTACACCTTC.

This clonotype was observed a few times. The chain couples TRBV9 to TRBJ2-5; 8 bases are a match to TRBD1. With 0 bases clipped from V and 3 bases from J, the junction kept 7 bases outside the gene matches. The CDR3 covers 16 residues. Germline values: CDR1 SGDLS, CDR2 YYNGEE. CDR3 in DNA: TGTGCCAGCAGCGTAGACGGAAACAGGGGGGAAGAGACCCAGTACTTC. The encoded protein is CASSVDGNRGEETQYF.

This clonotype was found many times. The genes are TRBV6-2 or TRBV6-3 and TRBJ2-1; 8 nucleotides align to TRBD2. Germline V lookup: CDR1 MNHEY, CDR2 SVGEGT. The CDR3 length is 15 residues. J gave up 8 bases and V 4 bases, and 10 bases lay outside the gene matches. This chain's CDR3 is CASSSQGGRRYEQFF. CDR3 sequence (DNA): TGTGCCAGCAGTTCCCAGGGCGGGAGGCGATATGAGCAGTTCTTC.

The rearrangement joins TRBV9 to TRBJ2-7; 16 bases are shared with TRBD2. The better agreement between TRBJ2-5 and the DNA end casts doubt on the J call. The germline CDR1 and CDR2 sequences are SGDLS and YYNGEE. The CDR3 covers 18 residues. The CDR3 region has the DNA TGTGCCAGCAGCGTGGCGGGACTAGCGGGAGGGCCCGTTGAGACCCAGTACTTC. It codes for CASSVAGLAGGPVETQYF.